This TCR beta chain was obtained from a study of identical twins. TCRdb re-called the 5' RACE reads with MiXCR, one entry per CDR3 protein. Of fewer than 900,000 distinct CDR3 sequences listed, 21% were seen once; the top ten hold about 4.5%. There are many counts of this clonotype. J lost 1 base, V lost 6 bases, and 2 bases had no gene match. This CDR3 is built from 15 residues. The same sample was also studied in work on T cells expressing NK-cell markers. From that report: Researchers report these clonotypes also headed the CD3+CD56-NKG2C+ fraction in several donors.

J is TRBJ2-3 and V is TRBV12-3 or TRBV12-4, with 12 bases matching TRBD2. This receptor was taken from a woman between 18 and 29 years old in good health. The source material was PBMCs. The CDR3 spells CASRWTSGGTDTQYF. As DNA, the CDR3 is TGTGCCAGCAGGTGGACTAGCGGGGGCACAGATACGCAGTATTTT.